One and the same sample provided the 9 T cell receptor beta chains below, sequenced in a study of blood T cells in healthy people across ages. PCR was performed a second time for about 7 to 11 cycles using a sample-barcoded 5' primer and a J-beta primer mix. TCRdb called the 5' RACE reads again in MiXCR, with one record for every CDR3 protein. The data hold about 2 million distinct CDR3 sequences, with approximately 50% observed a single time. The source material was blood. The source of these receptors is a woman aged 40 to 55 in good health.

The chain is built from TRBV6-6 and TRBJ1-1; D not certain. The V end lost 7 bases, the J end lost 1 base, and 10 bases lay between the germline ends. Germline CDR1 and CDR2: MNHNY and SVGAGI (reference sequence). CDR3 length: 13 residues. The DNA for the CDR3 is TGTGCCAGCACCACCCCGAGGAACACTGAAGCTTTCTTT. Protein product: CASTTPRNTEAFF.

The chain links TRBV24-1 to TRBJ2-7, with 10 bases lining up with TRBD1. Germline values: CDR1 KGHDR, CDR2 SFDVKD. The CDR3 is 15 amino acids. V was pared by 4 bases and J by 0 bases, with 2 bases of the junction left unmatched. The CDR3 sequence is CATSEGTGDSYEQYF. The DNA for the CDR3 is TGTGCCACCAGTGAAGGGACAGGGGACTCCTACGAGCAGTACTTC.

The chain combines TRBV5-1 with TRBJ1-2; TRBD1 aligns across 8 bases. The trim removed 0 bases at V and 7 bases at J, leaving 17 bases unmatched. This CDR3 is 18 amino acids long. Germline values: CDR1 SGHRS, CDR2 YFSETQ. The CDR3 nucleotides are TGCGCCAGCAGCTTGGACCTCGTCCGGGACAGGCCCAGTGGTGGCTACACCTTC. It translates to CASSLDLVRDRPSGGYTF.

The V gene is TRBV18, the J gene TRBJ2-7, with 8 nucleotides matching TRBD1. This CDR3 is 16 amino acids long. The V gene's germline CDR1 is KGHSH and CDR2 LQKENI. The ends lost 3 bases at V and 4 bases at J; junction bases unmatched: 11. CDR3 sequence reads: CASSPLGQGIGYEQYF. The CDR3 DNA sequence: TGTGCCAGCTCACCTCTCGGACAGGGCATCGGTTACGAGCAGTACTTC.

The rearrangement uses TRBV20-1 and TRBJ2-3; D not certain. In germline, CDR1 is DFQATT, CDR2 SNEGSKA (reference sequence). V lost 6 bases to trimming and J lost 4 bases, with 14 bases between them. The CDR3 totals 13 residues. CDR3 nucleotide sequence: TGCAGTGCCAATGATCCCCCATCAGATACGCAGTATTTT. It is translated as CSANDPPSDTQYF.

Only a few counts were recorded for this clonotype. The chain employs TRBV20-1 and TRBJ2-3; no firm D call. Germline CDR1 reads DFQATT; CDR2 reads SNEGSKA (reference sequence). V lost 3 bases and J lost 3, with 7 bases in between. This CDR3 comprises 12 residues. The CDR3 sequence: CSARLGTDTQYF. CDR3 coding DNA: TGCAGTGCTAGGCTCGGAACAGATACGCAGTATTTT.

J is TRBJ2-3 and V is TRBV20-1; D remains ambiguous. V was pared by 1 base and J by 2 bases, with 7 bases between. The V gene's germline CDR1 is DFQATT and CDR2 SNEGSKA (reference sequence). This CDR3 has 13 residues. CDR3 in amino acids: CSARARITDTQYF. CDR3 nucleotides: TGCAGTGCTAGAGCACGTATCACAGATACGCAGTATTTT.

The chain is built from TRBV7-8 and TRBJ1-5; the D gene is possibly TRBD1 (6 bases). The length of the CDR3 is 17 residues. Trimming left V 0 bases short and J 6 bases short, with 18 bases between. Germline loops: CDR1 SGHVS, CDR2 FQNEAQ. The CDR3 bases are TGTGCCAGCAGCTTAGCTCGAAACAGGGTTGGTTTTCAGCCCCAGCATTTT. It is translated as CASSLARNRVGFQPQHF.

This clonotype was recorded a few times. The J gene is TRBJ2-1, the V gene TRBV6-5; 8 bases are a match to TRBD1. The V segment lost 6 bases and the J segment 7 bases; nucleotides outside the gene matches: 11. The length of the CDR3 is 15 residues. Germline loops: CDR1 MNHEY, CDR2 SVGAGI. CDR3 nucleotides: TGTGCCAGCAGAAGGGATCGGACAGGGCCGAATGAGCAGTTCTTC. As protein: CASRRDRTGPNEQFF.